This note documents a single TCR beta chain sequence. This specimen belongs to a study of blood T cell repertoires in COVID-19. Overall study context: Some COVID-19 samples were acute and others convalescent; all came from the United States, Italy and Spain. PBMCs, B-cell-depleted T cells, or T cells were the source of the cDNA or gDNA that made up the material.

In the source study's methods: Scientists estimated how many nucleated cells there were by amplifying reference gene primers. Here immunoSEQ multiplex PCR was the method, and the copy in TCRdb shows in-frame clones only, minus some. V, J and clone size were drawn from that table, and D and trimming were deduced from the DNA. Of 200,000 to 250,000 clones listed, about 83% are singletons. The CDR3 loop spans 13 amino acids. Germline V CDR1 and CDR2: SGHTA, FQGTGA. Deletions cut 5 bases from V and 1 base from J, with 8 bases between. This TCR was sampled from a man aged 50-59 years with acute or convalescent COVID-19. This chain uses TRBV7-3 with TRBJ2-5; the D is unclear. Input material: peripheral blood. The CDR3 bases are TGTGCCAGCAGCCTTCAGATCCAAGAGACCCAGTACTTC. Translation gives CASSLQIQETQYF.